Below are 14 T cell receptor beta chains sequenced from a single sample in a study of tumor T cells in aggressive B-cell lymphoma. The repertoire was sequenced with immunoSEQ multiplex PCR; TCRdb's copy has only in-frame clones and lacks some. Seen here are about 3,000 clones, 85% observed once, and the top ten hold roughly 3.9%. The specimen sequenced was tumor tissue. These TCRs come from an adult with diffuse large B cell lymphoma.

V and J are TRBV2 and TRBJ2-2; the match to TRBD2 covers 13 bases. Germline V lookup: CDR1 SNHLY, CDR2 FYNNEI. J was trimmed by 8 bases and V by 7 bases; bases with no gene match: 10. The CDR3 length is 16 residues. The CDR3 region has the DNA TGTGCCAGCATCGAGGGACTAGCGGGGTGGGGGGGGGAGCTGTTTTTT. Residues: CASIEGLAGWGGELFF.

The chain links TRBV7-8 to TRBJ2-3, with a possible D match to TRBD1 (5 bases). This CDR3 spans 14 amino acids. Germline CDR1 and CDR2: SGHVS and FQNEAQ. With 5 bases removed from V and 8 bases from J, the gap between germline ends came to 17 bases. The CDR3 spells CASSPDPAGLTQYF. The CDR3 DNA sequence: TGTGCCAGCAGCCCAGACCCGGCAGGGCTTACGCAGTATTTT.

J is TRBJ2-2 and V is TRBV2, with TRBD2 matching over 10 bases. Germline CDR1 reads SNHLY; CDR2 reads FYNNEI. This CDR3 comprises 15 residues. Unmatched junction bases numbered 8, after V lost 7 bases and J lost 6 bases. CDR3 bases: TGTGCCAGCAACCCGAGCGGGGGGGAGGCCGGGGAGCTGTTTTTT. The encoded protein is CASNPSGGEAGELFF.

Only a few counts were recorded for this clone. This chain links TRBV19 with TRBJ2-3; D ambiguous. This CDR3 has 13 amino acids. The germline V gene encodes CDR1 LNHDA and CDR2 SQIVND (reference sequence). With 3 bases removed from V and 4 bases from J, the gap between germline ends came to 8 bases. The CDR3 here is CASSIQRADTQYF. The DNA of the CDR3 is TGTGCCAGTAGTATTCAGCGCGCAGATACGCAGTATTTT.

This chain uses TRBV18 with TRBJ1-1, with D perhaps matching TRBD1 (6 bases). The germline V gene encodes CDR1 KGHSH and CDR2 LQKENI. The CDR3 sequence is 14 residues long. V was shortened by 5 bases and J by 1 base, with 11 bases between the two germline ends. CDR3 residues: CASSTGTKNTEAFF. The CDR3 bases are TGTGCCAGCTCAACGGGGACAAAGAACACTGAAGCTTTCTTT.

The genes are TRBV7-6 and TRBJ1-2, with D unclear. The V gene lost 5 bases and the J gene lost 2 bases, with 12 bases spanning the gap. This CDR3 comprises 14 residues. Germline V gene data show CDR1 as SGHVS and CDR2 as FNYEAQ. The CDR3 reads CASSPRAGNYGYTF. The DNA for the CDR3 is TGTGCCAGCAGCCCCAGAGCGGGGAACTATGGCTACACCTTC.

The chain is built from TRBV7-8 and TRBJ2-7, with TRBD1 matching over 7 bases. Germline V lookup: CDR1 SGHVS, CDR2 FQNEAQ. V lost 3 bases and J lost 3; bases outside the gene matches: 5. The CDR3 has 14 amino acids. The CDR3: CASSLAGGIYEQYF. Here the CDR3 DNA reads TGTGCCAGCAGCTTGGCAGGGGGAATCTACGAGCAGTACTTC.

This clone was detected a few times. The V and J genes are TRBV10-3 and TRBJ2-4; possible D gene TRBD1, 5 bases. Between the trimmed V and J ends, which lost 8 bases and 8 bases, there was a span of 10 bases. The CDR3 sequence is 11 residues long. The germline V gene has CDR1 ENHRY and CDR2 SYGVKD. In DNA form, the CDR3 reads TGTGCCATCGCAGACAGAGACATTCAGTACTTC. This translates into CAIADRDIQYF.

The rearrangement links TRBV4-1 to TRBJ1-4, with 8 bases fitting TRBD1. The trim removed 8 bases at V and 9 bases at J, leaving 8 bases unmatched. The CDR3 contains 13 residues. The V gene's germline CDR1 is MGHRA and CDR2 YSYEKL. CDR3 in DNA: TGCGCCAGCTTGGACAGGGATTTGAAAAAACTGTTTTTT. Protein product: CASLDRDLKKLFF.

CDR3 coding DNA: TGTGCCAGCACGCTCTCCGCCGGTGGAGATGGCTACACCTTC. Translated, it gives CASTLSAGGDGYTF. This sequence joins TRBV6-5 and TRBJ1-2; no reliable D call. V lost 7 bases and J lost 6, with 18 bases in between. The CDR3 runs 14 residues. Germline CDR1 MNHEY, CDR2 SVGAGI.

V and J are TRBV29-1 and TRBJ2-7; D not certain. Trimming removed 6 bases from V and 1 base from J, with 10 bases in between. The CDR3 consists of 12 residues. Per the germline V gene, CDR1 is SQVTM and CDR2 is ANQGSEA. CDR3: CSVIVQSYEQYF. As DNA, the CDR3 is TGCAGCGTAATAGTGCAATCCTACGAGCAGTACTTC.

The chain couples TRBV18 to TRBJ2-6, with TRBD1 matching 8 bases. CDR1 is KGHSH and CDR2 is LQKENI in the germline V gene. With 3 bases clipped from V and 0 bases from J, the junction kept 7 bases outside the gene matches. There are 18 residues in the CDR3. CDR3 nucleotides: TGTGCCAGCTCACCTCGAACAGGGGGAGGCTCTGGGGCCAACGTCCTGACTTTC. Translation gives CASSPRTGGGSGANVLTF. Supplemented by reference TRBV18 and TRBJ2-6, the full variable domain reads NAGVMQNPRHLVRRRGQEARLRCSPMKGHSHVYWYRQLPEEGLKFMVYLQKENIIDESGMPKERFSAEFPKEGPSILRIQQVVRGDSAAYFCASSPRTGGGSGANVLTFGAGSRLTVL.

The genes are TRBV5-1 and TRBJ2-7; D is possibly TRBD2 (6 bases). This CDR3 region has 17 residues. Between the trimmed V and J ends, which lost 4 bases and 3 bases, there was a span of 23 bases. The germline CDR1 and CDR2 sequences are SGHRS and YFSETQ. In DNA form, the CDR3 reads TGCGCCAGCAGCCGAGACCCACGGGAGCAAGGCTACTACGAGCAGTACTTC. Its translation: CASSRDPREQGYYEQYF.

This chain links TRBV5-1 with TRBJ1-2; D is unclear. CDR3 length: 14 amino acids. V lost 0 bases and J lost 8, with 14 bases in between. CDR1 and CDR2 from the germline V gene are SGHRS and YFSETQ. The CDR3 DNA follows: TGCGCCAGCAGCTTGGCCGCGGTAAGCGAAGGCTACACCTTC. It yields the protein CASSLAAVSEGYTF.